The 10 T cell receptor beta chains below were found in one sample sequenced in a study of blood T cells in healthy people across ages. It was with a sample-barcoded 5' primer and a J-beta primer mix that a second PCR of roughly 6 to 11 cycles was run. A single record per CDR3 protein comes from TCRdb applying MiXCR to the 5' RACE reads. This table holds about 570,000 distinct CDR3 sequences, about a quarter found once. The data were also submitted as part of a second study, on T cells of mothers and their children.

The sequenced material came from blood. These receptors were taken from a boy under 10 years old in good health.

This clonotype was detected a few times. This chain joins TRBV6-2 or TRBV6-3 and TRBJ2-7; 9 nucleotides agree with TRBD1. The J call could be wrong; TRBJ2-1 is a better fit for the DNA end. Germline V gene data show CDR1 as MNHEY and CDR2 as SVGEGT. The CDR3 runs to 18 residues. In nucleotides, the CDR3 is TGTGCCAGCAGTAAACCCGGGACAGGGTTCAATGGCCACAATGAGCAGTTCTTC. Amino acids: CASSKPGTGFNGHNEQFF.

This sequence joins TRBV7-6 and TRBJ1-6, with TRBD1 identical over 9 bases. Germline V lookup: CDR1 SGHVS, CDR2 FNYEAQ. J gave up 6 bases and V 5 bases, and 8 bases lay outside the gene matches. CDR3 length: 16 residues. The CDR3 DNA is TGTGCCAGCAGCCCTGGGACAGGGAAGATTAATTCACCCCTCCACTTT. This encodes CASSPGTGKINSPLHF. The full variable domain, completed using reference TRBV7-6 and TRBJ1-6, is GAGVSQSPRYKVTKRGQDVALRCDPISGHVSLYWYRQALGQGPEFLTYFNYEAQQDKSGLPNDRFSAERPEGSISTLTIQRTEQRDSAMYRCASSPGTGKINSPLHFGNGTRLTVT.

This clonotype was seen only once. The chain is built from TRBV20-1 and TRBJ2-7; 11 nucleotides align to TRBD2. Germline assignment: CDR1 DFQATT and CDR2 SNEGSKA (reference sequence). The CDR3 runs 15 residues. Trimming at V came to 5 bases and at J to 4 bases, leaving 10 bases not matched to a gene. The CDR3 sequence is CSASSGTSGFYEQYF. The CDR3 coding sequence is TGCAGTGCTTCTTCCGGGACTAGCGGATTTTACGAGCAGTACTTC.

In this sample, this clonotype turned up a few times. A read error may produce the germline difference seen at one junction end. V usage is TRBV20-1 and J usage is TRBJ1-4, with TRBD1 identical over 7 bases. Germline CDR1 reads DFQATT; CDR2 reads SNEGSKA (reference sequence). The CDR3 extends over 14 amino acids. In nucleotides, the CDR3 is TGCAGTGCTAGACCGGACAGGCATAATGAAAAACAGTTTTTT. It specifies CSARPDRHNEKQFF.

This clonotype has more than one count but fewer than ten. The chain carries TRBV6-2 or TRBV6-3 and TRBJ1-1; D gene uncertain. Trimming removed 2 bases from V and 9 bases from J, with 7 bases in between. Germline assignment: CDR1 MNHEY and CDR2 SVGEGT. The length of the CDR3 is 11 residues. The CDR3 DNA follows: TGTGCCAGCAGTTACCTTCTACAAGCTTTCTTT. Translating it yields CASSYLLQAFF.

As for this clonotype: The CDR3 ends on some other residue instead of the conserved phenylalanine or tryptophan, so this is likely a read error. J is TRBJ1-4 and V is TRBV20-1; 9 bases agree with TRBD1. Unmatched junction bases numbered 4, after V lost 1 base and J lost 10 bases. Germline V gives CDR1 DFQATT, CDR2 SNEGSKA (reference sequence). The CDR3 covers 13 residues. Written as DNA, the CDR3 is TGCAGTGCTAGAGGGACAGGGGTAGGAAAACTGTTTTCT. It translates to CSARGTGVGKLFS.

The chain has TRBV13 and TRBJ2-5; 10 bases line up with TRBD2. The CDR3 extends over 17 amino acids. With 2 bases clipped from V and 5 bases from J, the junction kept 11 bases outside the gene matches. Germline V gives CDR1 PRHDT, CDR2 FYEKMQ (reference sequence). CDR3 in amino acids: CASSLRSASGSRETQYF. CDR3 sequence (DNA): TGTGCCAGCAGCTTAAGATCAGCTAGCGGGAGTCGGGAGACCCAGTACTTC.

The rearrangement uses TRBV27 and TRBJ2-7; 11 nucleotides match TRBD1. V trimming: 5 bases; J trimming: 2 bases; junction bases outside the gene matches: 5. The CDR3 consists of 15 residues. Germline CDR1 is MNHEY and CDR2 is SMNVEV (reference sequence). This chain's CDR3 is CASSLRTGGPYEQYF. The CDR3 DNA is TGTGCCAGCAGTCTGCGGACAGGGGGCCCCTACGAGCAGTACTTC.

This clonotype has more than one count but fewer than ten. The chain joins TRBV20-1 to TRBJ1-2; TRBD1 aligns across 7 bases. This CDR3 spans 14 amino acids. Germline V gives CDR1 DFQATT, CDR2 SNEGSKA (reference sequence). J was trimmed by 2 bases and V by 1 base; bases with no gene match: 4. CDR3 residues: CSARGGGRNYGYTF. The CDR3 nucleotides read TGCAGTGCTAGAGGAGGGGGCAGGAACTATGGCTACACCTTC.

This clonotype has a single count. The chain carries TRBV20-1 and TRBJ2-7; the D gene is possibly TRBD2 (6 bases). Trimming shortened V by 1 base and J by 7 bases, and 26 bases separated the two germline ends. The CDR3 sequence is 17 residues long. Germline V gene lookup returns CDR1 DFQATT and CDR2 SNEGSKA (reference sequence). The CDR3 DNA is TGCAGTGCTAGAGTGGGTGGTTGGGGACTGAGTACGTTTGAGCAGTACTTC. Its protein is CSARVGGWGLSTFEQYF.